This T cell receptor beta chain stems from a study of shared clonotypes between healthy human individuals. The assay was immunoSEQ multiplex PCR, and TCRdb's table has in-frame clones only and misses some. Counted here are about 1.5 million clones, under 99% occurring once; the ten biggest clones make up about 0.42%. After removal of 6 bases from V and 2 bases from J, the junction contained 3 bases not matched to a gene. CDR1 is LNHDA and CDR2 is SQIVND in the germline V gene (reference sequence). The CDR3 extends over 13 amino acids. This receptor was taken from a man in his thirties or forties in good health. Sequenced input: naive CD4+ T cells sorted from blood. Subset given: CD45RA+ positively selected. The chain employs TRBV19 and TRBJ2-7; 8 bases agree with TRBD1. CDR3: CASRGQAPYEQYF. The CDR3 nucleotides are TGTGCCAGTAGGGGACAGGCTCCCTACGAGCAGTACTTC.